The 29 T cell receptor beta chains below come from one sample, sequenced in a study of T-cell memory formation after mild COVID-19. TCRdb re-analysed the 5' RACE reads in MiXCR, keeping a single row per CDR3 protein. The sample includes 300,000 to 350,000 distinct CDR3 sequences, roughly 15% of them seen just once. What was sequenced was PBMCs or a T cell subset sorted from them (not recorded which). The receptors stem from a man aged 18-30 years who had mild COVID-19 (a few samples of this study predate the infection). Cell type and time point are not known.

The chain has TRBV4-3 and TRBJ2-3, with D perhaps TRBD1 (6 bases). This CDR3 region has 20 residues. The ends were cut back, 1 base at V and 3 bases at J, with 26 bases in the middle. CDR1 is LGHNA and CDR2 is YSLEER in the germline V gene. The CDR3, as DNA: TGCGCCAGCAGCCAAGGCGATGGACAGACACGAGGAGTAAGAACAGATACGCAGTATTTT. This gives the protein CASSQGDGQTRGVRTDTQYF.

This clonotype was seen a handful of times. The CDR3 loop is CASSLGWEYEQYF. The CDR3 coding sequence is TGTGCCAGCAGCTTAGGTTGGGAGTACGAGCAGTACTTC. The J gene is TRBJ2-7, the V gene TRBV7-6, with a weak D call TRBD2 (5 bases). Germline lookup yields CDR1 SGHVS and CDR2 FNYEAQ. The CDR3 sequence is 13 residues long. Trimming removed 1 base at V and 4 bases at J, with 8 bases between.

The rearrangement uses TRBV7-9 and TRBJ2-7; D call uncertain. Germline V gives CDR1 SEHNR, CDR2 FQNEAQ (reference sequence). V dropped 5 bases and J dropped 0 bases, with 11 bases sitting between them. The CDR3 totals 14 residues. CDR3 region: CASSLHSVSYEQYV. CDR3 bases: TGTGCCAGCAGCCTCCACAGCGTCTCCTACGAGCAGTACGTC.

V and J are TRBV2 and TRBJ1-6; perhaps TRBD1 as D (5 bases). Germline V gene lookup returns CDR1 SNHLY and CDR2 FYNNEI. V was pared by 7 bases and J by 3 bases, with 7 bases between. This CDR3 region has 13 residues. Here the CDR3 reads CASIQDYNSPLHF. The CDR3 nucleotides are TGTGCCAGCATACAGGACTATAATTCACCCCTCCACTTT.

The rearrangement uses TRBV4-2 and TRBJ2-7, with D possibly being TRBD1 or TRBD2 (5 bases each). Trimming removed 2 bases from V and 6 bases from J, with 17 bases in between. CDR1 LGHNA and CDR2 YNFKEQ come from the germline V gene. The CDR3 consists of 15 residues. The CDR3 nucleotides are TGTGCCAGCAGCCAACCGGGACCCTCCCGGCTCGAGCAGTACTTC. This sequence encodes CASSQPGPSRLEQYF.

In this sample, this clonotype turned up many times. The rearrangement links TRBV7-2 to TRBJ2-1; 8 nucleotides line up with TRBD2. J lost 6 bases, V lost 4 bases, and 8 bases had no gene match. The germline gives CDR1 SGHTA, CDR2 FQGNSA. The CDR3 covers 15 residues. The CDR3: CASSSGGLALNEQFF. In DNA, the CDR3 is TGTGCCAGCAGCTCGGGGGGGCTAGCTCTCAATGAGCAGTTCTTC.

The V and J genes are TRBV6-5 and TRBJ2-3; a weak D match, TRBD2 (6 bases). Germline-derived CDR1 and CDR2 are MNHEY and SVGAGI. The germline V and J ends were trimmed by 0 bases and 0 bases, with 7 bases remaining between them. CDR3 length equals 15 residues. The CDR3 sequence is CASSYSGLSTDTQYF. The CDR3 DNA reads as TGTGCCAGCAGTTACTCGGGACTGAGCACAGATACGCAGTATTTT.

This chain joins TRBV6-4 and TRBJ2-1; D perhaps matches TRBD1 (8 bases). This CDR3 spans 14 amino acids. Between the trimmed V and J ends, which lost 6 bases and 7 bases, there was a span of 16 bases. CDR1 is MRHNA and CDR2 is SNTAGT in the germline V gene. The CDR3, as DNA: TGTGCCAGCAGCCAGACAGGGGAGGGAAATGAGCAGTTCTTC. Translating gives CASSQTGEGNEQFF.

This clonotype appeared a few times. This chain connects TRBV3-1 to TRBJ2-2; TRBD2 matches at 12 bases. The junction had 3 bases not matched to a gene; V was cut back by 4 bases and J by 6 bases. Germline lookup yields CDR1 LGHDT and CDR2 YNNKEL (reference sequence). The CDR3 is made up of 15 amino acids. The CDR3 region is CASSPSGGAPGELFF. As DNA, the CDR3 is TGTGCCAGCAGCCCTAGCGGGGGGGCGCCCGGGGAGCTGTTTTTT.

A few counts support this clonotype. The rearrangement links TRBV4-1 to TRBJ2-7; 9 nucleotides align to TRBD2. CDR3 size: 16 residues. The germline CDR1 and CDR2 sequences are MGHRA and YSYEKL. With V trimmed by 3 bases and J by 7 bases, 13 bases remained unmatched. This chain's CDR3 is CASSHGMGLALGEQYF. The CDR3 DNA follows: TGCGCCAGCAGCCACGGAATGGGACTAGCCCTGGGGGAGCAGTACTTC.

This clonotype was seen a few times. This chain links TRBV11-3 with TRBJ2-3; D perhaps matches TRBD2 (5 bases). CDR3 length: 13 amino acids. V was cut by 4 bases and J by 4 bases, with 9 bases left in between. Per the germline V gene, CDR1 is SGHNT and CDR2 is YENEEA. The CDR3 coding sequence is TGTGCCAGCAGCTCCCTAGCCTCAGATACGCAGTATTTT. Amino acid sequence: CASSSLASDTQYF.

A few counts support this clonotype. The genes are TRBV4-2 and TRBJ2-3; 9 bases map to TRBD2. The CDR3 runs 15 residues. V shed 1 base, J shed 5 bases, and the junction held 4 bases outside the gene matches. From germline, CDR1 is LGHNA and CDR2 YNFKEQ. CDR3 in DNA: TGTGCCAGCAGCCAAGGGCGGGGGGGCAGAGATACGCAGTATTTT. Amino acids: CASSQGRGGRDTQYF.

By proportion, this clonotype is medium-sized. This chain uses TRBV29-1 with TRBJ2-7; D remains unclear. Trimming took off 1 base at V and 5 bases at J, with 9 bases between the two ends. From germline, CDR1 is SQVTM and CDR2 ANQGSEA. This CDR3 has 12 amino acids. Here the CDR3 DNA reads TGCAGCGTTGAAGTTCGGGCAGACGAGCAGTACTTC. This translates into CSVEVRADEQYF.

This clonotype came up a few times. V and J are TRBV4-2 and TRBJ1-3; D gene unclear. V was pared by 0 bases and J by 5 bases, with 11 bases between. The germline CDR1 and CDR2 sequences are LGHNA and YNFKEQ. The CDR3 is made up of 15 amino acids. CDR3 sequence: CASSQERVGRNTIYF. CDR3 in DNA: TGTGCCAGCAGCCAAGAGCGCGTGGGAAGAAACACCATATATTTT.

This clonotype was detected a few times. The chain couples TRBV29-1 to TRBJ2-2; D call uncertain. Germline CDR1 and CDR2: SQVTM and ANQGSEA. V was cut by 2 bases and J by 6 bases, with 7 bases left in between. This CDR3 comprises 12 residues. The CDR3 reads CSVEFSPGELFF. CDR3 DNA: TGCAGCGTTGAATTCAGCCCCGGGGAGCTGTTTTTT.

This clonotype was recorded at least ten times. The chain links TRBV10-2 to TRBJ2-5, with D perhaps TRBD2 (6 bases). Germline-derived CDR1 and CDR2 are WSHSY and SAAADI. This CDR3 is 15 amino acids long. Trimming pared 3 bases from V and 2 bases from J, leaving 13 bases between. The CDR3 loop reads CASSDWGEPQETQYF. The CDR3 DNA is TGCGCCAGCAGTGACTGGGGGGAACCTCAAGAGACCCAGTACTTC.

This clonotype was seen only a few times. The rearrangement links TRBV28 to TRBJ1-2; D remains ambiguous. V lost 3 bases, J lost 5 bases, and 7 bases lay in between. The CDR3 extends over 12 amino acids. Looked up from germline, CDR1 is MDHEN and CDR2 is SYDVKM. CDR3 amino acids: CASSFWTYGYTF. CDR3 nucleotide sequence: TGTGCCAGCAGTTTCTGGACGTATGGCTACACCTTC.

The rearrangement uses TRBV5-1 and TRBJ1-1; no clear D. Looked up from germline, CDR1 is SGHRS and CDR2 is YFSETQ. With 4 bases removed from V and 0 bases from J, the gap between germline ends came to 13 bases. CDR3 length: 15 residues. CDR3 region: CASSRSGLLNTEAFF. The CDR3 nucleotides are TGCGCCAGCAGCCGCTCCGGACTACTGAACACTGAAGCTTTCTTT.

This clonotype has only a few counts. J is TRBJ1-5 and V is TRBV6-6, with D possibly TRBD1 on 5 matching bases. The germline gives CDR1 MNHNY, CDR2 SVGAGI (reference sequence). Trimming took off 4 bases at V and 7 bases at J, with 11 bases between the two ends. This CDR3 is 13 amino acids long. The CDR3 loop is CASSLPGWQPQHF. For the CDR3, the DNA is TGTGCCAGCAGTTTGCCAGGGTGGCAGCCCCAGCATTTT.

There are many counts of this clonotype. The chain joins TRBV6-5 to TRBJ1-1; tentatively, D is TRBD1 (5 bases). The CDR3 runs 13 residues. V was shortened by 4 bases and J by 4 bases, with 10 bases between the two germline ends. Per germline, CDR1 MNHEY and CDR2 SVGAGI. CDR3 nucleotide sequence: TGTGCCAGCAGTTGGACACTATCCACTGAAGCTTTCTTT. Its protein product is CASSWTLSTEAFF.

This clonotype appeared a few times. The V and J genes are TRBV28 and TRBJ1-2; D not certain. V dropped 3 bases and J dropped 3 bases, with 8 bases sitting between them. The CDR3 runs to 13 residues. Germline-derived CDR1 and CDR2 are MDHEN and SYDVKM. This chain's CDR3 is CASSLQIYYGYTF. CDR3 nucleotide sequence: TGTGCCAGCAGTTTGCAGATATACTATGGCTACACCTTC.

There are a few counts of this clonotype. V and J are TRBV7-3 and TRBJ2-1; TRBD1 is a possible D gene (6 bases). Trimming took off 1 base at V and 8 bases at J, with 12 bases between the two ends. Germline CDR1 SGHTA, CDR2 FQGTGA. CDR3 length: 14 residues. CDR3 sequence: CASSLIGRGYEQFF. CDR3 bases: TGTGCCAGCAGCTTAATTGGCAGGGGCTATGAGCAGTTCTTC. The full variable domain, in which reference TRBV7-3 and TRBJ2-1 provide the parts outside the CDR3, is GAGVSQTPSNKVTEKGKYVELRCDPISGHTALYWYRQSLGQGPEFLIYFQGTGAADDSGLPNDRFFAVRPEGSVSTLKIQRTERGDSAVYLCASSLIGRGYEQFFGPGTRLTVL.

The table lists this clonotype with a few counts. This chain uses TRBV5-4 with TRBJ2-3; possibly TRBD2 for D (6 bases). Germline values: CDR1 SGHNT, CDR2 YYREEE (reference sequence). V gave up 7 bases and J gave up 6 bases, with 18 bases separating them. CDR3 length: 14 residues. The CDR3 sequence is CASRWDWSGDTQYF. DNA of the CDR3: TGTGCCAGCCGCTGGGACTGGAGTGGGGATACGCAGTATTTT. Full variable domain (remainder filled in from reference TRBV5-4 and TRBJ2-3): ETGVTQSPTHLIKTRGQQVTLRCSSQSGHNTVSWYQQALGQGPQFIFQYYREEENGRGNFPPRFSGLQFPNYSSELNVNALELDDSALYLCASRWDWSGDTQYFGPGTRLTVL.

The J gene is TRBJ2-1, the V gene TRBV20-1, with 8 bases that match TRBD2. Losses at the gene ends were 3 bases for V and 10 bases for J; bases not matched to a gene: 11. This CDR3 comprises 14 residues. CDR1 and CDR2 (germline): DFQATT, SNEGSKA (reference sequence). CDR3 amino acids: CSARGGTGGREQFF. In DNA, the CDR3 is TGCAGTGCTAGGGGCGGTACGGGGGGGCGCGAGCAGTTCTTC.

V and J are TRBV6-5 and TRBJ1-2; the D gene is possibly TRBD1 (5 bases). The germline V gene has CDR1 MNHEY and CDR2 SVGAGI. This CDR3 spans 17 amino acids. The V end lost 5 bases, the J end lost 0 bases, and 19 bases lay between the germline ends. CDR3 coding DNA: TGTGCCAGCAGTCCAGCGAAGACAGTGACAGCTAACTATGGCTACACCTTC. Its protein product is CASSPAKTVTANYGYTF.

This clonotype appeared a few times. Here the CDR3 DNA reads TGCAGTGCTAGCGGGGCGGCGAACACTGAAGCTTTCTTT. Protein sequence: CSASGAANTEAFF. The chain joins TRBV20-1 to TRBJ1-1, with D maybe TRBD1 (5 bases). The CDR3 contains 13 residues. Germline V gene lookup returns CDR1 DFQATT and CDR2 SNEGSKA (reference sequence). Trimming removed 3 bases at V and 1 base at J, with 9 bases between.

This clonotype occurred a few times. The CDR3 reads CASSPWGSLELFF. The DNA of the CDR3 is TGTGCCAGCAGCCCATGGGGGTCCCTGGAGCTGTTTTTT. The rearrangement links TRBV7-2 to TRBJ2-2; perhaps D is TRBD1 or TRBD2 (5 bases each). With 5 bases removed from V and 10 bases from J, the gap between germline ends came to 14 bases. Germline CDR1 is SGHTA and CDR2 is FQGNSA. The CDR3 loop spans 13 amino acids.

The CDR3 here is CASSENRVSYNEQFF. The CDR3 DNA sequence: TGTGCCAGCTCCGAGAACAGGGTGTCCTACAATGAGCAGTTCTTC. The rearrangement uses TRBV18 and TRBJ2-1, with D tentatively TRBD1 (6 bases). V dropped 6 bases and J dropped 1 base, with 13 bases sitting between them. This CDR3 comprises 15 residues. In germline, CDR1 is KGHSH, CDR2 LQKENI.

This clonotype was detected a few times. J is TRBJ2-1 and V is TRBV7-9, with 7 bases identical to TRBD2. CDR1 and CDR2 (germline): SEHNR, FQNEAQ (reference sequence). The CDR3 is 16 amino acids. V dropped 5 bases and J dropped 1; count of bases not matched to a gene: 8. CDR3 bases: TGTGCCAGCAGCCCCCCAAGTAGCGGGTCCTACAATGAGCAGTTCTTC. Translating it yields CASSPPSSGSYNEQFF.